A selection of T cell receptor beta chains follows, all from one sample in a study of cytomegalovirus exposure and HLA in healthy donors. The method was immunoSEQ multiplex PCR; TCRdb's version includes in-frame clones alone and lacks a portion of them. This sample has about 120,000 clones; 65% to 80% occur once, and the top ten carry 2.7%. Sequences were obtained from PBMCs. Receptors originate from a woman aged 40-49 years in good health and CMV-seropositive. Each CDR3 is given with its conserved first and last residue. The order of the fields is J gene, clone size, D gene, V gene, CDR3 protein, CDR3 DNA. A D gene is named only where the DNA matches it firmly. The size of a clone is reported for some rows only, either as once, few or many, or as a class for expanded clones.

>TRBJ2-7|few|TRBD1|TRBV18
CASSPVPGQGAGPYEQYF
TGTGCCAGCTCACCCGTCCCGGGACAGGGAGCGGGGCCCTACGAGCAGTACTTC
>TRBJ2-3|.|TRBD2|TRBV28
CASSSGRGLAADTQYF
TGTGCCAGCAGTTCCGGGAGGGGACTAGCGGCAGATACGCAGTATTTT
>TRBJ1-2|.|.|TRBV7-3
CASSFPRGGLTF
TGTGCCAGCAGCTTTCCAAGGGGCGGCTTGACCTTC
>TRBJ2-7|once|TRBD1|TRBV2
CASSVGQGNEQYF
TGTGCCAGCAGTGTGGGACAGGGTAACGAGCAGTACTTC
>TRBJ2-7|.|.|TRBV2
CASSETGFEQYF
TGTGCCAGCAGTGAAACGGGGTTCGAGCAGTACTTC
>TRBJ1-5|.|TRBD1|TRBV5-1
CASSLNRGVWEPQHF
TGCGCCAGCAGCTTGAACAGGGGGGTTTGGGAGCCCCAGCATTTT
>TRBJ2-7|.|TRBD1|TRBV5-1
CASSFGQGVYEQYF
TGCGCCAGCAGCTTCGGACAGGGCGTTTACGAGCAGTACTTC
>TRBJ1-1|few|.|TRBV21-1
CASSGRQGYGTEAFF
TGTGCCAGCAGCGGACGACAGGGGTACGGCACTGAAGCTTTCTTT
>TRBJ2-2|few|TRBD2|TRBV5-1
CASSTSTVPSGGGELFF
TGCGCCAGCAGCACCTCCACTGTTCCTAGCGGCGGCGGGGAGCTGTTTTTT
>TRBJ2-5|.|TRBD2|TRBV5-6
CASSATSGKGTQYF
TGTGCCAGCAGCGCGACTAGCGGGAAAGGGACCCAGTACTTC
>TRBJ2-3|.|.|TRBV19
CASSIEGVISTDTQYF
TGTGCCAGTAGTATCGAGGGGGTGATTAGCACAGATACGCAGTATTTT
>TRBJ2-3|.|TRBD2|TRBV9
CASSGSGGALDTQYF
TGTGCCAGCAGCGGGAGCGGGGGGGCACTAGATACGCAGTATTTT
>TRBJ1-5|few|.|TRBV18
CASRSTGVGSNQPQHF
TGTGCCAGCCGAAGTACGGGGGTCGGAAGCAATCAGCCCCAGCATTTT
>TRBJ2-3|few|.|TRBV15
CATSKPGTITDTQYF
TGTGCCACCAGCAAACCAGGTACCATCACAGATACGCAGTATTTT
>TRBJ1-6|.|.|TRBV30
CAWSQGGSSSSPLHF
TGTGCCTGGAGTCAAGGGGGTTCGAGTTCTTCACCCCTCCACTTT
>TRBJ2-3|.|.|TRBV4-1
CASSLGEGTDTQYF
TGCGCCAGCAGCCTGGGGGAGGGCACAGATACGCAGTATTTT
>TRBJ2-3|few|.|TRBV5-4
CASSLAEQGYTDTQYF
TGTGCCAGCAGCTTGGCTGAACAGGGCTACACAGATACGCAGTATTTT
>TRBJ1-6|.|.|TRBV9
CASSDPDRLDYNSPLHF
TGTGCCAGCAGCGATCCCGACAGGCTCGATTATAATTCACCCCTCCACTTT
>TRBJ1-3|.|.|TRBV7-9
CASSTGQLGGNTIYF
TGTGCCAGCAGCACCGGACAGCTAGGTGGAAACACCATATATTTT
>TRBJ2-2|.|.|TRBV5-4
CASSSETVAGTGELFF
TGTGCCAGCAGCAGCGAGACGGTCGCGGGGACCGGGGAGCTGTTTTTT
>TRBJ1-1|.|.|TRBV10-3
CAISARGGNTEAFF
TGTGCCATCAGTGCAAGGGGAGGGAACACTGAAGCTTTCTTT
>TRBJ1-6|.|.|TRBV4-1
CASSQEGRGLGNSPLHF
TGCGCCAGCAGCCAAGAAGGTCGGGGTTTGGGGAATTCACCCCTCCACTTT
>TRBJ1-1|few|TRBD1|TRBV19
CASRNGQDNTEAFF
TGTGCCAGTAGGAACGGACAGGATAACACTGAAGCTTTCTTT
>TRBJ2-3|.|TRBD2|TRBV9
CASSVEVSGGGGTQYF
TGTGCCAGCAGCGTAGAAGTTAGCGGGGGGGGAGGTACGCAGTATTTT
>TRBJ1-1|few|.|TRBV5-1
CASSAQGLDTEAFF
TGCGCCAGCAGCGCACAGGGCTTGGACACTGAAGCTTTCTTT
>TRBJ2-2|.|TRBD2|TRBV6-4
CASRNLADTGELFF
TGTGCCAGCAGAAACCTAGCGGACACCGGGGAGCTGTTTTTT
>TRBJ1-5|.|.|TRBV2
CASSPPGGQPQHF
TGTGCCAGCAGCCCACCCGGAGGGCAGCCCCAGCATTTT
>TRBJ2-7|.|.|TRBV30
CAWSVAGPYEQYF
TGTGCCTGGAGTGTAGCGGGTCCCTACGAGCAGTACTTC
>TRBJ1-5|.|.|TRBV19
CASSIDRGSVQPQHF
TGTGCCAGTAGTATTGATAGGGGTTCCGTTCAGCCCCAGCATTTT
>TRBJ2-1|.|.|TRBV9
CASSGGRGKVRGNEQFF
TGTGCCAGCAGCGGGGGGCGGGGGAAAGTCAGGGGCAATGAGCAGTTCTTC
>TRBJ2-2|.|TRBD1|TRBV9
CASTRDRGTGELFF
TGTGCCAGCACCCGGGACAGGGGCACCGGGGAGCTGTTTTTT